These 18 T cell receptor beta chains came from one sample sequenced in a study of blood T cells in healthy people across ages. Using a J-beta primer mix together with a sample-barcoded 5' primer, a second PCR was run for about 6 to 11 cycles. TCRdb reprocessed the 5' RACE reads with MiXCR, giving one entry per CDR3 protein. The repertoire holds approximately 1.5 million distinct CDR3 sequences, 30% to 40% seen once, with 10% to 12% in the top ten. Sequencing was done on a sample of blood. These receptors came from a woman aged 30 to 39 in good health.

The chain links TRBV6-6 to TRBJ2-7, with 7 nucleotides matching TRBD2. The CDR3 length is 15 residues. J gave up 3 bases and V 0 bases, and 5 bases lay outside the gene matches. From germline, CDR1 is MNHNY and CDR2 SVGAGI (reference sequence). The CDR3 spells CASSYSEGRVYEQYF. The CDR3 DNA is TGTGCCAGCAGTTACTCAGAAGGGAGGGTCTACGAGCAGTACTTC.

This chain joins TRBV15 and TRBJ2-5; 10 bases match TRBD1. Germline V gene sequence: CDR1 LNHNV, CDR2 YYDKDF (reference sequence). This CDR3 comprises 14 residues. Losses at the gene ends were 1 base for V and 4 bases for J; bases not matched to a gene: 0. CDR3 in amino acids: CATSRGDRGETQYF. The CDR3 DNA reads as TGTGCCACCAGCAGAGGGGACAGGGGAGAGACCCAGTACTTC.

The chain has TRBV4-1 and TRBJ2-1; maybe TRBD1 (5 bases). The length of the CDR3 is 13 residues. Per the germline V gene, CDR1 is MGHRA and CDR2 is YSYEKL. Between the trimmed V and J ends, which lost 6 bases and 8 bases, there was a span of 14 bases. Written as DNA, the CDR3 is TGCGCCAGCAGTCACCCTAGGGGCCATGAGCAGTTCTTC. Its translation is CASSHPRGHEQFF.

This clonotype was found a few times. Being one base from a much bigger clone, this may be a read error. This chain's CDR3 is CAGSQVSGNNSPLHF. CDR3 bases: TGTGCCGGCAGCCAAGTATCCGGAAATAATTCACCCCTCCACTTT. This sequence joins TRBV3-1 and TRBJ1-6; D is unresolved. Germline V gene sequence: CDR1 LGHDT, CDR2 YNNKEL (reference sequence). The CDR3 runs to 15 residues.

This clonotype appeared many times. The rearrangement uses TRBV5-1 and TRBJ2-1, with D tentatively TRBD2 (6 bases). The germline V and J ends were trimmed by 1 base and 10 bases, with 12 bases remaining between them. The CDR3 contains 13 residues. The germline V gene encodes CDR1 SGHRS and CDR2 YFSETQ. CDR3 protein: CASSLLASREQFF. The CDR3 coding sequence is TGCGCCAGCAGCTTGCTAGCGAGCCGGGAGCAGTTCTTC.

This clonotype has only a few counts. The V gene is TRBV7-3, the J gene TRBJ2-7, with 12 bases that match TRBD2. V trimming: 2 bases; J trimming: 5 bases; junction bases outside the gene matches: 4. The CDR3 sequence is 15 residues long. The germline gives CDR1 SGHTA, CDR2 FQGTGA. CDR3 bases: TGTGCCAGCAGCTTACTAGCGGGAGGGGTCAACGAGCAGTACTTC. This encodes CASSLLAGGVNEQYF.

This clonotype occurred a few times. The chain is built from TRBV13 and TRBJ2-7; 7 bases are shared with TRBD1. The DNA end is more similar to TRBJ2-5, so the J call may be wrong. Germline values: CDR1 PRHDT, CDR2 FYEKMQ (reference sequence). This CDR3 comprises 14 residues. This chain's CDR3 is CASSFRGRVETQYF. CDR3 nucleotide sequence: TGTGCCAGCAGCTTCAGGGGGAGAGTGGAGACCCAGTACTTC.

The J gene is TRBJ2-2, the V gene TRBV7-8; 11 positions match TRBD2. The CDR3 loop spans 16 amino acids. V lost 1 base to trimming and J lost 11 bases; unmatched junction nucleotides: 9. CDR1 is SGHVS and CDR2 is FQNEAQ in the germline V gene. CDR3 sequence: CASSLELAGARYELFF. In nucleotides, the CDR3 is TGTGCCAGCAGCTTAGAACTAGCGGGAGCACGATACGAGCTGTTTTTT.

CDR3 in amino acids: CASTDWGSSGYTF. The CDR3 region has the DNA TGTGCCAGCACCGATTGGGGGTCTAGTGGCTACACCTTC. The chain combines TRBV12-3 or TRBV12-4 with TRBJ1-2; D possibly corresponds to TRBD1 (5 bases). V was trimmed by 7 bases and J by 7 bases, leaving 16 bases between them. The length of the CDR3 is 13 residues.

The chain combines TRBV6-2 or TRBV6-3 with TRBJ2-7, with 14 bases identical to TRBD2. The CDR3 sequence is 15 residues long. With V trimmed by 5 bases and J by 9 bases, 9 bases remained unmatched. Germline-derived CDR1 and CDR2 are MNHEY and SVGEGT. CDR3 bases: TGTGCCAGCAGTCCACCCGGGACTAGCGGGAGCGGGCAGTACTTC. Protein sequence: CASSPPGTSGSGQYF.

The V gene is TRBV20-1, the J gene TRBJ2-7; 7 nucleotides align to TRBD1. The CDR3 has 12 amino acids. Germline V gene lookup returns CDR1 DFQATT and CDR2 SNEGSKA (reference sequence). V was clipped by 3 bases and J by 3 bases; unmatched bases: 2. The CDR3 DNA reads as TGCAGTGCTAGTAACAGGGGCTACGAGCAGTACTTC. The encoded protein is CSASNRGYEQYF.

This clonotype occurred once. CDR3 nucleotide sequence: TGTGCCAGCAGCCGACTAGCGGGGGGCGCGGATGAGCAGTTCTTC. It translates to CASSRLAGGADEQFF. The chain couples TRBV7-6 to TRBJ2-1; 13 bases are a match to TRBD2. The junction had 6 bases not matched to a gene; V was cut back by 5 bases and J by 8 bases. The CDR3 loop spans 15 amino acids. Germline CDR1 reads SGHVS; CDR2 reads FNYEAQ. Full variable domain (missing parts from reference TRBV7-6 and TRBJ2-1): GAGVSQSPRYKVTKRGQDVALRCDPISGHVSLYWYRQALGQGPEFLTYFNYEAQQDKSGLPNDRFSAERPEGSISTLTIQRTEQRDSAMYRCASSRLAGGADEQFFGPGTRLTVL.

This clonotype was seen a handful of times. The chain couples TRBV5-1 to TRBJ2-6; no firm D call. The V gene lost 6 bases and the J gene lost 4 bases, with 14 bases spanning the gap. The CDR3 sequence is 15 residues long. The V gene's germline CDR1 is SGHRS and CDR2 YFSETQ. CDR3 coding DNA: TGCGCCAGCACCCAGTCCCCTGGGGGGGCCAACGTCCTGACTTTC. Translated: CASTQSPGGANVLTF.

The sample holds a few counts of this clonotype. The genes are TRBV7-9 and TRBJ1-2; D ambiguous. Per germline, CDR1 SEHNR and CDR2 FQNEAQ (reference sequence). Deletions cut 5 bases from V and 4 bases from J, with 14 bases between. This CDR3 is 14 amino acids long. The CDR3 DNA sequence: TGTGCCAGCAGCCCCTTGGGCATTGGCTATGGCTACACCTTC. Amino acid sequence: CASSPLGIGYGYTF.

In this sample, this clonotype turned up many times. This chain links TRBV12-3 or TRBV12-4 with TRBJ2-3, with 7 bases aligning to TRBD1. This CDR3 has 14 amino acids. V shed 5 bases, J shed 4 bases, and the junction held 6 bases outside the gene matches. CDR3 sequence (DNA): TGTGCCAGCAGTCCGGGACAGCCGGCAGATACGCAGTATTTT. Translation gives CASSPGQPADTQYF.

This clonotype was recorded a few times. The chain recombines TRBV10-2 with TRBJ2-7, with 8 bases fitting TRBD1. CDR3 length: 13 residues. Germline V CDR1 and CDR2: WSHSY, SAAADI. V was clipped by 2 bases and J by 5 bases; unmatched bases: 2. CDR3 sequence: CASSEGQGDEQYF. The CDR3 DNA is TGCGCCAGCAGTGAGGGACAGGGAGACGAGCAGTACTTC.

In this sample, this clonotype turned up a few times. The chain has TRBV10-3 and TRBJ2-5; 7 bases are a match to TRBD2. The J segment lost 10 bases and the V segment lost 2 bases, leaving 16 bases of the junction unmatched. Germline V gene data show CDR1 as ENHRY and CDR2 as SYGVKD. CDR3 size: 16 residues. The CDR3 region is CAISESWTSGGSSQYF. The CDR3 coding sequence is TGTGCCATCAGTGAGAGTTGGACTAGTGGGGGGTCGAGCCAGTACTTC.

Ten or more counts support this clonotype. The rearrangement links TRBV13 to TRBJ1-2; a possible D gene is TRBD1 (5 bases). CDR1 is PRHDT, CDR2 FYEKMQ, per germline (reference sequence). The V gene lost 5 bases and the J gene lost 4 bases, with 17 bases spanning the gap. CDR3 length: 15 amino acids. CDR3 sequence reads: CASSRTVDIRYGYTF. The CDR3 nucleotides read TGTGCCAGCAGCCGAACGGTGGACATCCGCTATGGCTACACCTTC. Filled out from reference TRBV13 and TRBJ1-2, the complete variable domain reads AAGVIQSPRHLIKEKRETATLKCYPIPRHDTVYWYQQGPGQDPQFLISFYEKMQSDKGSIPDRFSAQQFSDYHSELNMSSLELGDSALYFCASSRTVDIRYGYTFGSGTRLTVV.